This TCR beta chain was found in a study of vaccination effects on CD4 cells after COVID-19. Viral peptide pools were used in the ViraFEST assay to expand antigen-specific CD4+ T cells, and sequencing came afterward. Following 10 days of culture, CD4+ T cells were isolated. Either the BNT162b2 or mRNA-1273 vaccine was given to participants in two doses. On days 3 and 7, fresh IL-2 medium replaced half the medium. Regarding this clone: Its antigen is not known.

Clones were sequenced by immunoSEQ multiplex PCR, and TCRdb holds only the in-frame ones, with some missing. The table records 75,000 or so clones, 60% to 80% of them present only once. Findings and limits, study-wide: The study found marked clonal contraction of infection- and vaccine-induced clones late after vaccination. Healthy vaccine recipients' vaccine-induced clones were almost all SARS-CoV-2 mono-reactive.

The sample consisted of CD4+ T cells from PBMCs cultured with HCoV-OC43 spike peptides, taken after COVID-19 vaccination. Subset defined: HCoV-OC43 spike overlapping peptide pool stimulation. This TCR was recovered from a human donor who received a COVID-19 vaccine.

Written as DNA, the CDR3 is TGTGCCAGCAGCTTACGTGGGGGGTCAAATGGCTACACCTTC. It codes for CASSLRGGSNGYTF. This chain connects TRBV7-3 to TRBJ1-2; tentative D call: TRBD1 (5 bases). CDR1 SGHTA and CDR2 FQGTGA come from the germline V gene. The length of the CDR3 is 14 residues. V was shortened by 2 bases and J by 6 bases, with 13 bases between the two germline ends.